This entry features one T cell receptor (beta chain) sequence. Its antigen is not identified. Regarding time point: 20-29 weeks after completion of therapy. This entry comes from a study of T cell therapy after organ transplantation. Study-wide background: T cells were expanded 2 to 3 weeks with 30 CMV class I/II epitopes. Across 2 to 6 intravenous infusions, patients got a median of 1.92 x 10^8 CMV-specific T cells.

V shed 4 bases and J shed 5 bases, with 14 bases lying between them. The germline V gene has CDR1 SGHTA and CDR2 FQGNSA. CDR3 length: 14 residues. Sequencing used immunoSEQ multiplex PCR; TCRdb keeps in-frame clones, though not all of them. The sample includes around 1,800 clones, just under 90% of them seen just once. Study results and caveats: Effects of concurrent antirejection and antiviral medications were not evaluable. Reconstitution after therapy seemingly combined transferred and product-undetected endogenous clonotypes.

J is TRBJ2-5 and V is TRBV7-2; D uncertain. The starting material was CD8+ T cells from blood, obtained after autologous CMV-specific T cell therapy. The clonotype comes from a human patient who had received a solid organ transplant and had CMV disease. Some T cells may arise from the graft donor. In DNA, the CDR3 is TGTGCCAGCAGCTCGGTGGGTGGAAGGGAGACCCAGTACTTC. Its translation: CASSSVGGRETQYF.